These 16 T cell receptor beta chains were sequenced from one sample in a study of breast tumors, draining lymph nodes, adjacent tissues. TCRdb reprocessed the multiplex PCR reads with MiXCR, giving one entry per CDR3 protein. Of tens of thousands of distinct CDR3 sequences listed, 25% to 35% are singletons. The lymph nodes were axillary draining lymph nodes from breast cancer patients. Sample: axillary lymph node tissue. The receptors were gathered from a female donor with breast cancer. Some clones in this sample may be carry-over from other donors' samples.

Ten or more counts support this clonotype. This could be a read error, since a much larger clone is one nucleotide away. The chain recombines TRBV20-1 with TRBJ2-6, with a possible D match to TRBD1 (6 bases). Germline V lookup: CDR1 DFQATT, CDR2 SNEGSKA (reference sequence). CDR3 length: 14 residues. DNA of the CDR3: TGCAGTGCTAGAACAGGGCTTGGGGCCACCGTCCTGACTTTC. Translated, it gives CSARTGLGATVLTF.

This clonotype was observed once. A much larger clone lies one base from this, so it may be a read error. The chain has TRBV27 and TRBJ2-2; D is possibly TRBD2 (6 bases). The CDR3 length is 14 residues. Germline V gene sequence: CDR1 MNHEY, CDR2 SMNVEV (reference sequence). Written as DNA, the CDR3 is TGTGCCAGCAGTTTTCGGGGGTTCACCGGGGAGCTGTCTTTT. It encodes CASSFRGFTGELSF.

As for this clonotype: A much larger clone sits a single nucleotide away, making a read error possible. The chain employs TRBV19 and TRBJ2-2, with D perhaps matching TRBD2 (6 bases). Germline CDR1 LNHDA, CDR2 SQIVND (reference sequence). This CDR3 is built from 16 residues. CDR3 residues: CASSFGGDPNTGGLFF. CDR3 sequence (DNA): TGTGCCAGTAGTTTTGGCGGGGATCCAAACACCGGGGGGCTGTTTTTT.

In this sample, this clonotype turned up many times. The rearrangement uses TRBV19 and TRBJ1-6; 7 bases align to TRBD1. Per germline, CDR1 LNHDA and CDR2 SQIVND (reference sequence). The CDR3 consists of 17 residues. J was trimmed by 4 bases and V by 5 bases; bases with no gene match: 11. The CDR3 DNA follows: TGTGCCAGTAGTCTCTCCGACAGGGTATTGTATAATTCACCCCTCCACTTT. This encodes CASSLSDRVLYNSPLHF. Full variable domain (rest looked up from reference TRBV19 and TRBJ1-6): DGGITQSPKYLFRKEGQNVTLSCEQNLNHDAMYWYRQDPGQGLRLIYYSQIVNDFQKGDIAEGYSVSREKKESFPLTVTSAQKNPTAFYLCASSLSDRVLYNSPLHFGNGTRLTVT.

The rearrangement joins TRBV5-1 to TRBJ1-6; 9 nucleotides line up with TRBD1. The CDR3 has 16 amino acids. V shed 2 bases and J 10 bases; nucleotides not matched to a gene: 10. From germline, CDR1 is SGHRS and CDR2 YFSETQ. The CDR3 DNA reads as TGCGCCAGCAGCTTTGGACAGGGGACGGGGAACTCACCCCTCCACTTT. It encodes CASSFGQGTGNSPLHF.

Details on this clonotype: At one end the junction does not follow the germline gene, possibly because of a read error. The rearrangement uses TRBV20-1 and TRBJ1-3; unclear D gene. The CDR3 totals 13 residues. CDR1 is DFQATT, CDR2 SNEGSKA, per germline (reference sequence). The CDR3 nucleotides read TGCAGTGCTAGCAGCTACTCTGGAAGCACCACATATTTT. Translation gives CSASSYSGSTTYF.

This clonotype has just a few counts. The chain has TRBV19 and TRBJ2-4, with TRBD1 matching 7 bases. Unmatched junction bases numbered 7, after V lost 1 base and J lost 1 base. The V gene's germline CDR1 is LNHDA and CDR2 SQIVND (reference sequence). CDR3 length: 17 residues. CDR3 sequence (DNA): TGTGCCAGTAGTATAGTAACAGGGGTTGGGGCCAAAAACATTCAGTACTTC. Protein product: CASSIVTGVGAKNIQYF.

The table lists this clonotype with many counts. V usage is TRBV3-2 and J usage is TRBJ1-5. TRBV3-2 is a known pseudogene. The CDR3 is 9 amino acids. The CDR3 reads CASSQPQHF. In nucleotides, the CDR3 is TGTGCCAGCAGCCAGCCCCAGCATTTT.

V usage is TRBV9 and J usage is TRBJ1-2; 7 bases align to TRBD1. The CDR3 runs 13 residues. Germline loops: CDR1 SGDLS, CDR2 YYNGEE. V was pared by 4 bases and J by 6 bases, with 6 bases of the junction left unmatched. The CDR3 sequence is CASSLTGRNGYTF. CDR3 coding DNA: TGTGCCAGCAGCCTGACAGGGAGGAATGGCTACACCTTC.

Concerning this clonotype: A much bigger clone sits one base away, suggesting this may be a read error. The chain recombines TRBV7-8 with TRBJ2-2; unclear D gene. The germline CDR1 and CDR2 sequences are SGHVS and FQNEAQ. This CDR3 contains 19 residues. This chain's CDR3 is CASSLLQWETSLNPGELFF. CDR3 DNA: TGTGCCAGCAGCTTATTGCAGTGGGAAACCTCCCTGAACCCCGGGGAGCTGTTTTTT. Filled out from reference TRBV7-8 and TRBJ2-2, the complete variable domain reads GAGVSQSPRYKVAKRGQDVALRCDPISGHVSLFWYQQALGQGPEFLTYFQNEAQLDKSGLPSDRFFAERPEGSVSTLKIQRTQQEDSAVYLCASSLLQWETSLNPGELFFGEGSRLTVL.

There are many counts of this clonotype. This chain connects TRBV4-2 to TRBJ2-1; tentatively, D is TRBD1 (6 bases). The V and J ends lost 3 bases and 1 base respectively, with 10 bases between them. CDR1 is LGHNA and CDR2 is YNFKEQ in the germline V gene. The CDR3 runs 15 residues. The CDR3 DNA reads TGTGCCAGCAGCCAGGGGGCTCAGTCCTACAATGAGCAGTTCTTC. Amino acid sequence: CASSQGAQSYNEQFF.

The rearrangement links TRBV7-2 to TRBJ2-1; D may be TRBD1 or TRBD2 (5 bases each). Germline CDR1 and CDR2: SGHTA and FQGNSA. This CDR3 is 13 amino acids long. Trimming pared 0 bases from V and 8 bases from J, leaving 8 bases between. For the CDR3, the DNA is TGTGCCAGCAGCTTAGCTCGGGACGATGAGCAGTTCTTC. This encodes CASSLARDDEQFF.

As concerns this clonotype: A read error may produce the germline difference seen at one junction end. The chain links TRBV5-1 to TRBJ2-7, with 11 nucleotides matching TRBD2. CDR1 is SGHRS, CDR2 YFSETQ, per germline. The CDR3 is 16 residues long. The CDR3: CASSSKISGRAYEQYF. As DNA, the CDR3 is TGCGCCAGTAGCTCCAAGATTAGCGGGAGGGCCTACGAGCAGTACTTC.

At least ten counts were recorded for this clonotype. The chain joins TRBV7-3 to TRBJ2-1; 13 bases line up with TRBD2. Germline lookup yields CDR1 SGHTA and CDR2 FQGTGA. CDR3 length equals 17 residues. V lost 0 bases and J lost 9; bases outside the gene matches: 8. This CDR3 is CASSLTILAGGPGEQFF. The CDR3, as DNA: TGTGCCAGCAGCTTAACGATACTAGCGGGAGGGCCTGGTGAGCAGTTCTTC.

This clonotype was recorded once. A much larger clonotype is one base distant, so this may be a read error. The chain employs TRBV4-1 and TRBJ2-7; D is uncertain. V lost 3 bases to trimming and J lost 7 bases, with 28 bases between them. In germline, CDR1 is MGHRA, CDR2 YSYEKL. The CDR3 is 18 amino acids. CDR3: CASSQNLFADNRYNEQYF. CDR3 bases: TGCGCCAGCAGCCAGAACCTTTTCGCGGATAATCGGTACAATGAGCAGTACTTC.

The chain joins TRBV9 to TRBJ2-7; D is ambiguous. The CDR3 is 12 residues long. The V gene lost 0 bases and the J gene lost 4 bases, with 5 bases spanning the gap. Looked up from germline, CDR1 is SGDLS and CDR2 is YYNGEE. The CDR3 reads CASSVGKYEQYF. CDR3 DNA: TGTGCCAGCAGCGTAGGAAAATACGAGCAGTACTTC.